This T cell receptor beta chain emerged from a study of blood T cells in healthy people across ages (dated by TCRdb to 2015 to 2017). Concerning the study at large: In model experiments, template switching captured roughly one uniquely barcoded TCR beta cDNA molecule for every two T cells. To avoid experimental bias, donors of different ages were randomly spread across the sequencing lanes. The donors were split into four age groups: young (average about 16 years), middle-aged (about 40), aged (approximately 60) and long-lived (more than 80). For two donors (one aged 18 to 30 and one aged 80 or older), the study analyzed two additional independent replicas of 1 million unique cDNA reads from the same blood draw. To track age-related changes in TCR beta repertoire diversity, the study relied on deep sequencing normalized with unique cDNA molecular identifiers. Overall results and qualifications from the work: Conclusive comparison of naive and antigen-experienced compartments was prevented by the profiling of bulk unsorted PBMCs. Because the CMV infection status of the donors was unknown, age-related changes in expanded clonotypes may potentially have been confounded. The long-lived group showed more naive CD4+ T cells, fewer expanded clones and increased TCR diversity than the aged group, suggesting age selection. Total diversity estimates from one million sequenced T cells were considered lower bounds and underestimates. As age increased, observed TCR beta diversity per million T cells dropped in a roughly linear way, and a significant reduction was already evident by age 40. A strong correlation was found between observed TCR beta diversity and the percentage of naive T cells measured by flow cytometry.

This clonotype was detected only a few times. Its antigen specificity is not known. No clone much larger than this one lies a single base away; base qualities are absent. Donors were a few dozen systemically healthy Caucasian individuals from Russia aged roughly 6 to 90 years. Each donor gave 8 to 10 milliliters of peripheral blood, collected into EDTA-treated Vacutainer tubes. Ficoll-Paque density-gradient centrifugation was used to isolate PBMCs, with at least 6 million obtained per sample. Trizol reagent was used to extract total RNA from PBMCs, with at least 6 micrograms per sample. The percentages of naive CD45RAhigh/CD27high T cells were determined by flow cytometry on a PBMC aliquot from every donor. Preparation of the library involved 5' RACE. A second PCR of about 6 to 11 cycles was performed with a sample-barcoded 5' primer and a J-beta primer mix. A unique molecular identifier was introduced onto each TCR beta cDNA molecule by a template-switch 5' adaptor carrying 12 random nucleotides. Each sample yielded at least 2.5 million CDR3-containing paired-end reads. The Mint cDNA synthesis kit, primed by a TRBC-specific oligonucleotide, was used to synthesize first-strand cDNA from all RNA. All cDNA was treated with uracil-DNA glycosylase and then went through a first 18-cycle PCR with the universal primers M1SS and BC2_uni_R. Processing in the source paper ran as follows. Each sample was normalized by randomly selecting 1 million high-quality reads, each carrying a distinct molecular identifier. Instead of being binned into consensus sequences, reads that shared molecular identifiers were thrown out. CDR3 identification, clonotype clustering and error correction used MiTCR with a Q25 quality threshold and the strictest error-elimination algorithm. Lower-bound total TCR beta diversity was estimated with a nonparametric unseen species model using Euler transformation. Starting from the raw public reads, TCRdb applied fastp trimming at Q25, assembled clones with MiXCR and retained in-frame beta chains. Entries are consolidated by CDR3 protein sequence, retaining the most common genes and DNA. TCRdb assigned the V and J calls; the authors' analysis was not used. The sample table holds fewer than 2,000,000 distinct CDR3 sequences, of which about 39% were seen once. The ten top clones hold roughly 23% of the sample.

Trimming takes 7 bases off V and 5 bases off J; junction bases not matched to a gene: 11. Counted from cysteine to phenylalanine, this CDR3 has 16 amino acids. The sequence is cut down to CDR3 DNA, 48 bases in frame from base 1. Taken from the germline V gene (reference sequence), the CDR1 and CDR2 loops are LGHDT and YNNKEL. Input material: blood. The chain couples TRBV3-1 to TRBJ2-5, with TRBD2 matching 12 junction bases. The source is a human donor in good health. The DNA sequence is given as TGTGCCAGCACCCTAGCGGGGGGGCTCACTCAGGAGACCCAGTACTTC. Its amino acids are CASTLAGGLTQETQYF.